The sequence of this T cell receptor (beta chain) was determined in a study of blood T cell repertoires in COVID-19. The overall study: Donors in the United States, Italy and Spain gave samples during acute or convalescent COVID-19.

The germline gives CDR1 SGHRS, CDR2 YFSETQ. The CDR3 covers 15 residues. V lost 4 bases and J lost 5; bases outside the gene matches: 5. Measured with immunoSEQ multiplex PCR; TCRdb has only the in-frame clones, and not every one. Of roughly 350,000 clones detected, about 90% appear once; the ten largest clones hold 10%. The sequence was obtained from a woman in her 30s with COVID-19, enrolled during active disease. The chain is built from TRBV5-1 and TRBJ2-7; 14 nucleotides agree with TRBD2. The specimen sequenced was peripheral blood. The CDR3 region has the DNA TGCGCCAGCAGCGCGGGACTAGCGGGAGTCGACGAGCAGTACTTC. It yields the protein CASSAGLAGVDEQYF.